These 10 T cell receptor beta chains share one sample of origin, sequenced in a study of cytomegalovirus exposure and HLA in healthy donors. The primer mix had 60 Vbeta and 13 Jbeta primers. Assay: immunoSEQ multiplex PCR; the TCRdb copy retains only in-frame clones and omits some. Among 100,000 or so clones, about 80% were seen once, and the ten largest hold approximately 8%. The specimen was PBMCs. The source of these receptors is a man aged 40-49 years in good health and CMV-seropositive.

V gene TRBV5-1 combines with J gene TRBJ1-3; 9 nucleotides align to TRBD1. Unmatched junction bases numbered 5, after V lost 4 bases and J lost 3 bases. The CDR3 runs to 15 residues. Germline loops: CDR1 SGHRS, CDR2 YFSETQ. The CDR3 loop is CASSGGTGYGNTIYF. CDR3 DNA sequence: TGCGCCAGCAGCGGAGGGACAGGGTATGGAAACACCATATATTTT.

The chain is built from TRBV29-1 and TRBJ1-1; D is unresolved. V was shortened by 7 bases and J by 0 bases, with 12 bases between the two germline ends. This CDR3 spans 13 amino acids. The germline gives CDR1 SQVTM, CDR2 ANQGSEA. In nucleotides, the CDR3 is TGCAGCGCCCAACAGATTATGAACACTGAAGCTTTCTTT. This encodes CSAQQIMNTEAFF. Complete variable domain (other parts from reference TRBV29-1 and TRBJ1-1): SAVISQKPSRDICQRGTSLTIQCQVDSQVTMMFWYRQQPGQSLTLIATANQGSEATYESGFVIDKFPISRPNLTFSTLTVSNMSPEDSSIYLCSAQQIMNTEAFFGQGTRLTVV.

CDR3 loop: CASSFNPYEQYF. CDR3 nucleotides: TGTGCCAGCAGCTTCAACCCCTACGAGCAGTACTTC. The chain is built from TRBV5-6 and TRBJ2-5, with D unclear. The last part of the DNA fits TRBJ2-7 better; the J call may be wrong. In germline, CDR1 is SGHDT, CDR2 YYEEEE. The CDR3 runs 12 residues.

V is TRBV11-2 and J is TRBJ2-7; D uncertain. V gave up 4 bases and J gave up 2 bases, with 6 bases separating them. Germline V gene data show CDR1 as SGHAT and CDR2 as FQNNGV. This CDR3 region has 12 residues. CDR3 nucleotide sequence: TGTGCCAGCAGCTCTATCCCCTACGAGCAGTACTTC. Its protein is CASSSIPYEQYF.

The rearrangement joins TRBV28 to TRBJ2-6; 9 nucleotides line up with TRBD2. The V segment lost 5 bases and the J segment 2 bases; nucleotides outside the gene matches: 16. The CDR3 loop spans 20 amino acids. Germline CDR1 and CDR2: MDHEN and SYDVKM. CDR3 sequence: CASSLSRLAGNLPGANVLTF. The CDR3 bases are TGTGCCAGCAGTCTTTCCCGCCTAGCGGGGAATCTCCCTGGGGCCAACGTCCTGACTTTC.

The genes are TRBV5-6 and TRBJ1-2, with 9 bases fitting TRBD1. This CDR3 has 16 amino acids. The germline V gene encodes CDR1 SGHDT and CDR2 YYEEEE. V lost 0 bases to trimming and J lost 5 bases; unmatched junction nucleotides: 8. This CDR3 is CASSLGPGQGIYGYTF. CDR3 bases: TGTGCCAGCAGCTTGGGACCTGGACAGGGGATTTATGGCTACACCTTC. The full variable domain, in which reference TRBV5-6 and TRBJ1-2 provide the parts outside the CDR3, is DAGVTQSPTHLIKTRGQQVTLRCSPKSGHDTVSWYQQALGQGPQFIFQYYEEEERQRGNFPDRFSGHQFPNYSSELNVNALLLGDSALYLCASSLGPGQGIYGYTFGSGTRLTVV.

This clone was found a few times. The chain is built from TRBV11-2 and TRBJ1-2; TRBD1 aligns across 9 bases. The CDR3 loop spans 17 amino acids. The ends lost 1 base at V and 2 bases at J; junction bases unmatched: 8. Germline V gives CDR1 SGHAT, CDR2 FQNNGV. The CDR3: CASSLVGTGKKNYGYTF. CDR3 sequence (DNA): TGTGCCAGCAGCTTAGTTGGGACAGGGAAGAAAAACTATGGCTACACCTTC.

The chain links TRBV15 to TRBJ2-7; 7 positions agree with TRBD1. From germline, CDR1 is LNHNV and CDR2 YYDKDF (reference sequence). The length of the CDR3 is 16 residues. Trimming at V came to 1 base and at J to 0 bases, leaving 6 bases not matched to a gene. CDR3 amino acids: CATSRGYRGSSYEQYF. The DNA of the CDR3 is TGTGCCACCAGCAGAGGCTACAGGGGTAGCTCCTACGAGCAGTACTTC.

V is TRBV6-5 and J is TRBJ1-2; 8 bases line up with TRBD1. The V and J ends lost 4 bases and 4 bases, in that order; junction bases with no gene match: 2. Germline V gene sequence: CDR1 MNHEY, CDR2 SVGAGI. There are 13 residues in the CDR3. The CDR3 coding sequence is TGTGCCAGCAGTTCGGACAGGGCCTATGGCTACACCTTC. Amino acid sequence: CASSSDRAYGYTF.

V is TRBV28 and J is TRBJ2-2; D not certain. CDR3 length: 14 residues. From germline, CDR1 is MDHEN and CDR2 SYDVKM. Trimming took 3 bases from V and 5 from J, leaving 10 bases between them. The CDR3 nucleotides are TGTGCCAGCAGTTTTACGGTCTGGACCGGGGAGCTGTTTTTT. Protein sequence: CASSFTVWTGELFF.